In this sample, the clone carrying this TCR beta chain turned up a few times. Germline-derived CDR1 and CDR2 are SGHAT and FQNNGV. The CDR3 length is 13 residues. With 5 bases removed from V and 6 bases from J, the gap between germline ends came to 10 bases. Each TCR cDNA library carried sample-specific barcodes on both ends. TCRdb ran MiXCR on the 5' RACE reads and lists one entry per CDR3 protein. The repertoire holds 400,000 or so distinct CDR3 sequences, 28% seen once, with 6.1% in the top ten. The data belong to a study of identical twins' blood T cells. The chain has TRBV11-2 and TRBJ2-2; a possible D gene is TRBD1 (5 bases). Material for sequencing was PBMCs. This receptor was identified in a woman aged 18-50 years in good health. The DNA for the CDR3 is TGTGCCAGCAGCCCTAGGGGCGCCGGGGAGCTGTTTTTT. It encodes CASSPRGAGELFF.